These 16 T cell receptor beta chains were all obtained from the same sample, sequenced in a study of cytomegalovirus exposure and HLA in healthy donors. PCR used 60 Vbeta primers and 13 Jbeta primers. Data came from immunoSEQ multiplex PCR; TCRdb stores just in-frame clones and leaves some out. The table shows roughly 100,000 clones, with about 78% occurring only once. The sequenced sample was PBMCs. These receptor sequences come from a man younger than 40 in good health and CMV-seronegative.

The chain employs TRBV25-1 and TRBJ2-5; D remains ambiguous. CDR1 MGHDK and CDR2 SYGVNS come from the germline V gene. The CDR3 has 13 residues. Between the trimmed V and J ends, which lost 6 bases and 5 bases, there was a span of 13 bases. In DNA form, the CDR3 reads TGTGCCAGCAGACGGTCCCCGCGCGAGACCCAGTACTTC. Its protein is CASRRSPRETQYF.

CDR3 protein: CSVPSGSGTGELFF. The CDR3 DNA reads as TGCAGCGTCCCTAGCGGGAGTGGCACCGGGGAGCTGTTTTTT. The chain employs TRBV29-1 and TRBJ2-2, with 10 nucleotides matching TRBD2. The CDR3 sequence is 14 residues long. J was trimmed by 4 bases and V by 6 bases; bases with no gene match: 5. The germline V gene encodes CDR1 SQVTM and CDR2 ANQGSEA.

The J gene is TRBJ1-6, the V gene TRBV7-8, with 7 nucleotides matching TRBD1. Germline values: CDR1 SGHVS, CDR2 FQNEAQ. After removal of 5 bases from V and 2 bases from J, the junction contained 6 bases not matched to a gene. The CDR3 contains 16 residues. The CDR3 loop is CASSHPDRAYNSPLHF. The CDR3 nucleotides are TGTGCCAGCAGCCACCCCGACAGGGCCTATAATTCACCCCTCCACTTT.

The chain joins TRBV5-8 to TRBJ2-3; D call uncertain. Looked up from germline, CDR1 is SGHTS and CDR2 is YDEGEE. This CDR3 has 15 residues. Trimming stripped 0 bases from V and 4 bases from J, with 12 bases between. DNA for the CDR3: TGTGCCAGCAGCTTGGGAAAGAATCGCGCAGATACGCAGTATTTT. It encodes CASSLGKNRADTQYF.

The DNA of the CDR3 is TGCGCCAGCAGTGATGCGGAGGACACTGAAGCTTTCTTT. Its translation: CASSDAEDTEAFF. The gene calls are TRBV10-1 and TRBJ1-1; D unresolved. CDR3 length: 13 amino acids. With 3 bases removed from V and 3 bases from J, the gap between germline ends came to 8 bases. Germline assignment: CDR1 WNHNN and CDR2 SYGVQD (reference sequence).

The rearrangement uses TRBV27 and TRBJ1-2; possibly TRBD1 for D (5 bases). The length of the CDR3 is 12 residues. Germline values: CDR1 MNHEY, CDR2 SMNVEV (reference sequence). V was clipped by 0 bases and J by 10 bases, with 9 bases between them. In nucleotides, the CDR3 is TGTGCCAGCAGTTTATCGGGACTACTCTACACCTTC. It is translated as CASSLSGLLYTF.

The genes are TRBV6-5 and TRBJ2-7, with a possible D match to TRBD1 (6 bases). Germline CDR1 reads MNHEY; CDR2 reads SVGAGI. The CDR3 loop spans 14 amino acids. Between the trimmed V and J ends, which lost 10 bases and 6 bases, there was a span of 22 bases. CDR3 amino acids: CATNRDNSRREQYF. The CDR3 coding sequence is TGTGCCACCAACCGGGACAACTCACGCCGCGAGCAGTACTTC.

This chain joins TRBV29-1 and TRBJ2-5; TRBD1 matches at 8 bases. CDR3 length equals 14 residues. Looked up from germline, CDR1 is SQVTM and CDR2 is ANQGSEA. V was clipped by 5 bases and J by 2 bases; unmatched bases: 7. The CDR3 coding sequence is TGCAGCGTTACGGACAGGGCTACTCAAGAGACCCAGTACTTC. Its translation is CSVTDRATQETQYF.

This clone was seen a few times. An end of the junction differs from the germline gene, which may be a read error. Here the CDR3 reads CATSGLGIQYF. The CDR3 nucleotides are TGTGCCACCAGTGGCCTCGGCATTCAGTACTTC. This sequence joins TRBV2 and TRBJ2-4; D is uncertain. Germline V lookup: CDR1 SNHLY, CDR2 FYNNEI. The CDR3 has 11 amino acids.

The V gene is TRBV7-2, the J gene TRBJ2-3; D is possibly TRBD2 (5 bases). V was shortened by 7 bases and J by 1 base, with 15 bases between the two germline ends. CDR3 size: 15 residues. Germline CDR1 reads SGHTA; CDR2 reads FQGNSA. CDR3 region: CASTAREYRTDTQYF. In DNA, the CDR3 is TGTGCCAGCACCGCCCGGGAATATCGCACAGATACGCAGTATTTT.

This chain's CDR3 is CASSLILRSWNEQFF. DNA for the CDR3: TGTGCCAGCAGCCTCATCCTGAGGAGTTGGAATGAGCAGTTCTTC. The chain recombines TRBV5-6 with TRBJ2-1; D is unclear. Germline CDR1 reads SGHDT; CDR2 reads YYEEEE. There are 15 residues in the CDR3. Trimming shortened V by 4 bases and J by 7 bases, and 18 bases separated the two germline ends. The complete variable domain, with remaining parts taken from reference TRBV5-6 and TRBJ2-1, reads DAGVTQSPTHLIKTRGQQVTLRCSPKSGHDTVSWYQQALGQGPQFIFQYYEEEERQRGNFPDRFSGHQFPNYSSELNVNALLLGDSALYLCASSLILRSWNEQFFGPGTRLTVL.

The chain is built from TRBV5-4 and TRBJ1-2; no firm D call. Germline V lookup: CDR1 SGHNT, CDR2 YYREEE (reference sequence). The CDR3 spans 16 residues. V was cut by 4 bases and J by 5 bases, with 21 bases left in between. CDR3 region: CASSRLTPPSGYGYTF. The DNA for the CDR3 is TGTGCCAGCAGCCGACTTACCCCCCCCTCGGGGTATGGCTACACCTTC.

The chain uses TRBV5-4 and TRBJ2-7; TRBD1 might be the D (5 bases). This CDR3 region has 13 residues. The germline gives CDR1 SGHNT, CDR2 YYREEE (reference sequence). Trimming shortened V by 0 bases and J by 5 bases, and 9 bases separated the two germline ends. The CDR3 reads CASSLAGRDEQYF. DNA of the CDR3: TGTGCCAGCAGCTTGGCAGGGCGCGACGAGCAGTACTTC. Combining the CDR3 with reference TRBV5-4 and TRBJ2-7 gives the whole variable domain ETGVTQSPTHLIKTRGQQVTLRCSSQSGHNTVSWYQQALGQGPQFIFQYYREEENGRGNFPPRFSGLQFPNYSSELNVNALELDDSALYLCASSLAGRDEQYFGPGTRLTVT.

V gene TRBV11-3 combines with J gene TRBJ2-2; TRBD2 matches 12 bases. Germline CDR1 and CDR2: SGHNT and YENEEA. The CDR3 has 16 residues. After removal of 1 base from V and 3 bases from J, the junction contained 0 bases not matched to a gene. In nucleotides, the CDR3 is TGTGCCAGCAGCTTAGGACTAGCGGGAGACACCGGGGAGCTGTTTTTT. Translation gives CASSLGLAGDTGELFF.

This clone was observed a single time. The gene calls are TRBV7-9 and TRBJ2-5, with TRBD2 identical over 8 bases. Trimming took 0 bases from V and 5 from J; bases not matched to a gene: 5. CDR1 is SEHNR, CDR2 FQNEAQ, per germline (reference sequence). This CDR3 is built from 15 residues. CDR3 protein: CASSLAAGEGETQYF. The DNA of the CDR3 is TGTGCCAGCAGCTTAGCAGCGGGGGAGGGGGAGACCCAGTACTTC.

V usage is TRBV19 and J usage is TRBJ1-2; TRBD1 matches 10 bases. With 4 bases clipped from V and 3 bases from J, the junction kept 2 bases outside the gene matches. In germline, CDR1 is LNHDA, CDR2 SQIVND (reference sequence). The CDR3 is 14 amino acids. CDR3 coding DNA: TGTGCCAGTAGTAAGACAGGGGGCGACTATGGCTACACCTTC. As protein: CASSKTGGDYGYTF.